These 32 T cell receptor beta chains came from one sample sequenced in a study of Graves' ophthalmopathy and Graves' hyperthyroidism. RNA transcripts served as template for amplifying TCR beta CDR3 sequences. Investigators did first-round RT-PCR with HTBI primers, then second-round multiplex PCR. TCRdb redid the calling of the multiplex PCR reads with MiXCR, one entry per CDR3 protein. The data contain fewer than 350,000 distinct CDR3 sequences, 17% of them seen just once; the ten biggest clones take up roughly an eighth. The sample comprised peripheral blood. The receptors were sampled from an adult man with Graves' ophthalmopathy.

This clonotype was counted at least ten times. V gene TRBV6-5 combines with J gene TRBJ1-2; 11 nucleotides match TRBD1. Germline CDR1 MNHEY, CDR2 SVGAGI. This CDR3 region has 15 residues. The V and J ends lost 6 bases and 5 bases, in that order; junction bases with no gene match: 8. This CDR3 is CASSVGQGARYGYTF. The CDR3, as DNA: TGTGCCAGCAGCGTCGGACAGGGGGCAAGGTATGGCTACACCTTC.

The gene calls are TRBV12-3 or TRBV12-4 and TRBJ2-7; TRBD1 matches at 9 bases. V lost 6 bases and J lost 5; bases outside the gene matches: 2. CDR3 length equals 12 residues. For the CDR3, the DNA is TGTGCCAGCAGACGGACAGGGGACGAGCAGTACTTC. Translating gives CASRRTGDEQYF.

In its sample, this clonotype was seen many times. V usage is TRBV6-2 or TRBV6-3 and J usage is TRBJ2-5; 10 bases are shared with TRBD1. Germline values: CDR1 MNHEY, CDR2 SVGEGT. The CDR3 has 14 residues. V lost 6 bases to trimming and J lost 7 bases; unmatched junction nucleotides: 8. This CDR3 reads CASRKPGQGLTQYF. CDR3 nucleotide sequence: TGTGCCAGCAGAAAGCCGGGACAGGGGTTGACCCAGTACTTC.

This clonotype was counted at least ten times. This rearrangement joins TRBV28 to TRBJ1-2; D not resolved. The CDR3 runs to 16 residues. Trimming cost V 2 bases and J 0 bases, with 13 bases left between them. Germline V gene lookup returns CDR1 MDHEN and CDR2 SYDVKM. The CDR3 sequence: CASSLSQALANYGYTF. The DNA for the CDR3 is TGTGCCAGCAGTTTAAGTCAGGCCCTAGCTAACTATGGCTACACCTTC.

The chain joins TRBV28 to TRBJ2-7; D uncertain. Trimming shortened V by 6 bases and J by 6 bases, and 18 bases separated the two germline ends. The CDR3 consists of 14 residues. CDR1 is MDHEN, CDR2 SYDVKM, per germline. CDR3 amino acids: CASSRRWGRSEQYF. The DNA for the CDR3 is TGTGCCAGCAGCCGACGTTGGGGAAGGTCCGAGCAGTACTTC.

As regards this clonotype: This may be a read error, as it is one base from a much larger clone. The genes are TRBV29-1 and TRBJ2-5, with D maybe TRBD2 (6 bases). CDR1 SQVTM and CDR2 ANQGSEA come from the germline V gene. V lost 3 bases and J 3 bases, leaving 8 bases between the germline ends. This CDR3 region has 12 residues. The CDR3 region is CSVEGLEETQYF. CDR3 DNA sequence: TGCAGCGTTGAGGGACTCGAAGAGACCCAGTACTTC.

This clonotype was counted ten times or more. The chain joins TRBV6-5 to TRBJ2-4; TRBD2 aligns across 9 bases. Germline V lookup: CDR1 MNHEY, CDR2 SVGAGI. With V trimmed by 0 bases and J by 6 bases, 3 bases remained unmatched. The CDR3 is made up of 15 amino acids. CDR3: CASSYSSGGGNIQYF. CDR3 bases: TGTGCCAGCAGTTACTCTAGCGGGGGTGGAAACATTCAGTACTTC.

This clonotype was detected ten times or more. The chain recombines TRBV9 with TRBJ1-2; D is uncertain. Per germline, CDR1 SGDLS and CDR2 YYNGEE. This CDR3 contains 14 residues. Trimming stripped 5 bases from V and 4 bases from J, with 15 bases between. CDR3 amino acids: CASSDIDPGYGYTF. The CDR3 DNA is TGTGCCAGCAGTGATATCGACCCTGGCTATGGCTACACCTTC.

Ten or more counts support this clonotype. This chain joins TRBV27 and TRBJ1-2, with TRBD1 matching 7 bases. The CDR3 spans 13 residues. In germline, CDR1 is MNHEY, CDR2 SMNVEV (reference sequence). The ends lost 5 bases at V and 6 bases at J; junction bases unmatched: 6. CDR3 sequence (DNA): TGTGCCAGCAGTGAACAGGGGACTGATGGCTACACCTTC. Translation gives CASSEQGTDGYTF.

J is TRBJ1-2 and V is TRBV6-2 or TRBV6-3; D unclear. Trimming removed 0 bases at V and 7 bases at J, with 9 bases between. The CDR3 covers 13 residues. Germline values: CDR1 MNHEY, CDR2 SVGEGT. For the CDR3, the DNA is TGTGCCAGCAGTTACTCGGTAGGGATTGGCTACACCTTC. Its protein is CASSYSVGIGYTF.

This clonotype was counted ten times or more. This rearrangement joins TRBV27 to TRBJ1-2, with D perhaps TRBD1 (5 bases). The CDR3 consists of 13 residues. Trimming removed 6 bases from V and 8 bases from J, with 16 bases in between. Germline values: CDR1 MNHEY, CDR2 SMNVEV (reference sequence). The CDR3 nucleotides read TGTGCCAGCAGGCGTGTTTTGGGGGTCGGCTACACCTTC. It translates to CASRRVLGVGYTF.

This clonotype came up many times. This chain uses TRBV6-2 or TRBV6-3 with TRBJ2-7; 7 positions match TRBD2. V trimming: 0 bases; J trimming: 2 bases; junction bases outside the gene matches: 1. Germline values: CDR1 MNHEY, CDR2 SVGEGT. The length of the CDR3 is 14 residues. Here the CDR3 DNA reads TGTGCCAGCAGTTACTCGCGGGGGACCTACGAGCAGTACTTC. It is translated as CASSYSRGTYEQYF.

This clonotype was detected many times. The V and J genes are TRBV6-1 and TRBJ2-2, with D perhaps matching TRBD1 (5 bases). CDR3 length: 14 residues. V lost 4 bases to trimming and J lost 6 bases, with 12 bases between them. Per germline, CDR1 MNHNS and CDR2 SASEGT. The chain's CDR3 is CASSGTPFPGELFF. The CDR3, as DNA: TGTGCCAGCAGTGGGACACCTTTCCCCGGGGAGCTGTTTTTT.

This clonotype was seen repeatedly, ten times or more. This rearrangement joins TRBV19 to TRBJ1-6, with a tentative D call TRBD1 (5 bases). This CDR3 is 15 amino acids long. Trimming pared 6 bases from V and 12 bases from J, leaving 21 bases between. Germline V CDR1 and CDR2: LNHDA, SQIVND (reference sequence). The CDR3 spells CASSTGTGLIQPLHF. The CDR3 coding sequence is TGTGCCAGTAGCACCGGGACCGGCTTAATTCAACCCCTCCACTTT.

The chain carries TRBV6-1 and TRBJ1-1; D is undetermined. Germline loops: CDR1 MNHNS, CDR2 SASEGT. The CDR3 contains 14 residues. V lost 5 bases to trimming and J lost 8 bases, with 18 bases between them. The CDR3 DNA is TGTGCCAGCAGTCCATCGTGGACCAACCTCGAAGCTTTCTTT. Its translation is CASSPSWTNLEAFF.

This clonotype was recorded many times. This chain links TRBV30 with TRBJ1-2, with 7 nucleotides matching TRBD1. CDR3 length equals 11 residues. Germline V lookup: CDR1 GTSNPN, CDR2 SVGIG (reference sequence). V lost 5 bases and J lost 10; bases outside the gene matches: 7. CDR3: CAWGRQGPYTF. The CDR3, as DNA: TGTGCCTGGGGTCGACAGGGCCCCTACACCTTC.

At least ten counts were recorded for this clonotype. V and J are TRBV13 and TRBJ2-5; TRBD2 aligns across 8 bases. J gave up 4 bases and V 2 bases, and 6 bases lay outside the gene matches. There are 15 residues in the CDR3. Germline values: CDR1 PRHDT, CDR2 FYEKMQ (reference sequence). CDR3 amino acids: CASSLYSGKGETQYF. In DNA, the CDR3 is TGTGCCAGCAGCTTATATAGCGGGAAGGGAGAGACCCAGTACTTC. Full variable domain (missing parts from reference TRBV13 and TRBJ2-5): AAGVIQSPRHLIKEKRETATLKCYPIPRHDTVYWYQQGPGQDPQFLISFYEKMQSDKGSIPDRFSAQQFSDYHSELNMSSLELGDSALYFCASSLYSGKGETQYFGPGTRLLVL.

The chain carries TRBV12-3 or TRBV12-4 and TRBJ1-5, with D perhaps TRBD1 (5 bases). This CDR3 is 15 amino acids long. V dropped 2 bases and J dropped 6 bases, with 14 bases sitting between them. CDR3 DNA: TGTGCCAGCAGTTTATTGTCCGCAGGGAGTCAGCCCCAGCATTTT. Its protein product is CASSLLSAGSQPQHF.

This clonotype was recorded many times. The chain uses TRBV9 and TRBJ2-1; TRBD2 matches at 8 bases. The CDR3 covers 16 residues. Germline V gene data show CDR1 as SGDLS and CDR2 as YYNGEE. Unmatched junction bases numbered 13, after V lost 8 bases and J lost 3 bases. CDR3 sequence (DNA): TGTGCCAGTACAAAAGACCCCGGGACTAGCTACAATGAGCAGTTCTTC. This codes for CASTKDPGTSYNEQFF.

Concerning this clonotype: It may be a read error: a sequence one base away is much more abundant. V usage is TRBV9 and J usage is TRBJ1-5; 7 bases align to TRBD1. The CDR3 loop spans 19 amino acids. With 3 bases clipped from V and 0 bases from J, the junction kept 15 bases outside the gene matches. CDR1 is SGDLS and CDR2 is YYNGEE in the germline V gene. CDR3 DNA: TGTGCCAGCAGCGCCGTCCCGGGACAGATTCATCATAGCAATCAGCCCCAGCATTTT. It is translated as CASSAVPGQIHHSNQPQHF.

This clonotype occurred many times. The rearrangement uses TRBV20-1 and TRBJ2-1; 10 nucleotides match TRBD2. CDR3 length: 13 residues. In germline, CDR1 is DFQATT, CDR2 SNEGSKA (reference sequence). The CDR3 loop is CRVRGTSVNEQFF. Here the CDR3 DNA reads TGCAGAGTCAGGGGGACTAGCGTTAATGAGCAGTTCTTC.

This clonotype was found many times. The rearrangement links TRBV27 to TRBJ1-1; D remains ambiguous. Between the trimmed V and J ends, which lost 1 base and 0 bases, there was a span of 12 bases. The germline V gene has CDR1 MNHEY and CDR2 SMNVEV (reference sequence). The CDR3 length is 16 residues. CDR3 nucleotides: TGTGCCAGCAGTTTATTAAGGACGACCGTGAACACTGAAGCTTTCTTT. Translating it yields CASSLLRTTVNTEAFF.

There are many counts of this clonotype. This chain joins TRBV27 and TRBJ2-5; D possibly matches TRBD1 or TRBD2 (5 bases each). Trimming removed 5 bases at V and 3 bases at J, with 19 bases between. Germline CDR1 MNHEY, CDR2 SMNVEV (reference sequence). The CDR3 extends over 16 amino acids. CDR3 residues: CASSPIDGTKKETQYF. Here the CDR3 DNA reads TGTGCCAGCAGTCCAATCGACGGGACGAAAAAAGAGACCCAGTACTTC.

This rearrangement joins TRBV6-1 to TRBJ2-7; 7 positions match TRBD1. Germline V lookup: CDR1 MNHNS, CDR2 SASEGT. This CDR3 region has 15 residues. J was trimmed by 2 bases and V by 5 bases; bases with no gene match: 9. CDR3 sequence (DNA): TGTGCCAGCAGTCTCTATACAGGGGACACCTACGAGCAGTACTTC. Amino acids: CASSLYTGDTYEQYF.

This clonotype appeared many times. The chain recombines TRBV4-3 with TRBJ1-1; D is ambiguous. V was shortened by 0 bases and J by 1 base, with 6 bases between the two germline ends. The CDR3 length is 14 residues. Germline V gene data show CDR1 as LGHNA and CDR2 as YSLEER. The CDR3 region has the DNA TGCGCCAGCAGCCAAGAAACAAAGAACACTGAAGCTTTCTTT. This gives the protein CASSQETKNTEAFF.

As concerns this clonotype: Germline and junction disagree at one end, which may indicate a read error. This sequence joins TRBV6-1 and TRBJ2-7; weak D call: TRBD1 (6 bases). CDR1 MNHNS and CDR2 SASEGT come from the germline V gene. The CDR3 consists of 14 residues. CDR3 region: CASRFKDSAYEQSF. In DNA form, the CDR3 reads TGTGCCAGCAGATTCAAGGACAGCGCCTACGAGCAGTCCTTC.

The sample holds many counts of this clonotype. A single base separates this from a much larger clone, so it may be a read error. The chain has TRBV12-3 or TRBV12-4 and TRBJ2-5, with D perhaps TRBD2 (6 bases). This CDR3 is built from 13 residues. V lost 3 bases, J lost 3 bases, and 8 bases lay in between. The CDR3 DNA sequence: TGTGCCAGCAGTTTTTGGGGGGAAGAGACCCAGTACTTC. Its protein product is CASSFWGEETQYF.

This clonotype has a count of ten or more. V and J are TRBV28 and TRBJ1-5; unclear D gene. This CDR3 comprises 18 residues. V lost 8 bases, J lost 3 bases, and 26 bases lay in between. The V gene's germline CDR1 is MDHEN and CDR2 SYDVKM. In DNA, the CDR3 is TGTGCCAGCGGGGATATGGCACCGACTGGATGGAACAATCAGCCCCAGCATTTT. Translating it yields CASGDMAPTGWNNQPQHF. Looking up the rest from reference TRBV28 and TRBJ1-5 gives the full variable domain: DVKVTQSSRYLVKRTGEKVFLECVQDMDHENMFWYRQDPGLGLRLIYFSYDVKMKEKGDIPEGYSVSREKKERFSLILESASTNQTSMYLCASGDMAPTGWNNQPQHFGDGTRLSIL.

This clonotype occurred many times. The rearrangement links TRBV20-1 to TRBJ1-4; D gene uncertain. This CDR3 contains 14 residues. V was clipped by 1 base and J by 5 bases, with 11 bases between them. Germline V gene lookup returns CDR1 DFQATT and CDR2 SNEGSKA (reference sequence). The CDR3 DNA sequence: TGCAGTGCTAGAGTTGGCAAGGAAAATGAAAAACTGTTTTTT. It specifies CSARVGKENEKLFF.

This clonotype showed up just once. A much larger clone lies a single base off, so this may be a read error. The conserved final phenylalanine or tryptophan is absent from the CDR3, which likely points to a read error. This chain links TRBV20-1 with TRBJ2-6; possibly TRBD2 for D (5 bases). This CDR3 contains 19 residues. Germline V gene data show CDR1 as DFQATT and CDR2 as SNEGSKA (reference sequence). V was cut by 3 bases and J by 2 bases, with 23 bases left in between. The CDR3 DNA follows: TGCAGTGCTAGGCAAAGAAGCGAGGGAGTCCCGGCTGGGGCCAACGTCCTGACTCTC. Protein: CSARQRSEGVPAGANVLTL.

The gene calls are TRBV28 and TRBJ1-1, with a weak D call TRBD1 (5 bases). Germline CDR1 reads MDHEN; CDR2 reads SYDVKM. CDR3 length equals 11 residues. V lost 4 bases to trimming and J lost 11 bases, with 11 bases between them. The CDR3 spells CASSSGRRAFF. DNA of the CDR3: TGTGCCAGCAGTTCGGGACGCCGGGCTTTCTTT. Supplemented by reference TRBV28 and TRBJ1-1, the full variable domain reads DVKVTQSSRYLVKRTGEKVFLECVQDMDHENMFWYRQDPGLGLRLIYFSYDVKMKEKGDIPEGYSVSREKKERFSLILESASTNQTSMYLCASSSGRRAFFGQGTRLTVV.

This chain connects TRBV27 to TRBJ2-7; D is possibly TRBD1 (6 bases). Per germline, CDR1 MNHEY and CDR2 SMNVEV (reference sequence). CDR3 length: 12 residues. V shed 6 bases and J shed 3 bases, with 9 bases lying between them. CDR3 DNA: TGTGCCAGCAGATCCAGGGGCTACGAGCAGTACTTC. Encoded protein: CASRSRGYEQYF.